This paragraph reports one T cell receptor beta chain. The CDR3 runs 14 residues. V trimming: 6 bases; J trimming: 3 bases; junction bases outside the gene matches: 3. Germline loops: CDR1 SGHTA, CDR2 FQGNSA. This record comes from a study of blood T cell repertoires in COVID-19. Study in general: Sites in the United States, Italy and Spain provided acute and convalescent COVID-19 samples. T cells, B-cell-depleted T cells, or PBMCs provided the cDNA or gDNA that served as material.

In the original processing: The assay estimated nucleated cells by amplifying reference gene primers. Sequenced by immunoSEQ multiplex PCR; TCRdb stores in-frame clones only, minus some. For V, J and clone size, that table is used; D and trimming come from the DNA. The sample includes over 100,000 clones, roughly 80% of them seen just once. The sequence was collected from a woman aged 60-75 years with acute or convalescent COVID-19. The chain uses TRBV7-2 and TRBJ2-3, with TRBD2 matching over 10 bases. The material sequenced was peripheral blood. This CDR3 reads CASSSSGRTDTQYF. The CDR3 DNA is TGTGCCAGCAGTTCTAGCGGGAGAACAGATACGCAGTATTTT.